The rows below give T cell receptor beta chains drawn from one sample of a study of Ad26.COV2.S vaccination and SARS-CoV-2 variants. Clones were read by immunoSEQ multiplex PCR, and TCRdb kept only the in-frame ones, dropping some. The repertoire consists of 440,000 or so clones, with around 93% occurring once and the leading ten covering 1.5% to 2%. Sequenced here: peripheral blood, sampled in a trial of Ad26.COV2.S vaccine versus placebo. These receptors all stem from a person aged 18-60 years who received the Ad26.COV2.S COVID-19 vaccine or a placebo. CDR3s include the opening cysteine and the closing phenylalanine or tryptophan. A D gene is named only where the DNA matches it firmly. Size tells how often a clone was seen (once, few, many) or the class of an expanded clone, and some rows leave it out.

>few|TRBV6-5|-|TRBJ2-5
TGTGCCAGCAGCGGGCGCAAAGAGACCCAGTACTTC
CASSGRKETQYF
>once|TRBV7-2|-|TRBJ1-6
TGTGCCAGCAGCTTAGAAGGGACCCGAACCAATTCACCCCTCCACTTT
CASSLEGTRTNSPLHF
>once|TRBV2|-|TRBJ2-7
TGTGCCAGCAGTGGGGGGGCTGGGGCAGAGTCCTACGAGCAGTACTTC
CASSGGAGAESYEQYF
>-|TRBV7-2|-|TRBJ2-7
TGTGCCAGCAGCCCCCCTCGATTTAGGGGCCCACTATCCTACGAGCAGTACTTC
CASSPPRFRGPLSYEQYF
>-|TRBV27|TRBD2|TRBJ2-1
TGTGCCAGCAGTTTCTCGGGGGGGGCTTTATCCTACAATGAGCAGTTCTTC
CASSFSGGALSYNEQFF
>-|TRBV6-5|TRBD1|TRBJ1-5
TGTGCCAGCAGTTACTCGACAGGGGACCAGCCCCAGCATTTT
CASSYSTGDQPQHF
>few|TRBV6-2/TRBV6-3|-|TRBJ1-6
TGTGCCAGCAGCCTATGGGGGGCGACGGGGCCTCTGAATTCACCCCTCCACTTT
CASSLWGATGPLNSPLHF
>-|TRBV27|-|TRBJ2-7
TGTGCCAGCAGTCACCAGGGGAACGAGCAGTACTTC
CASSHQGNEQYF
>-|TRBV30|-|TRBJ1-2
TGTGCCTGGACCAGGGGCGGTGGCTACACCTTC
CAWTRGGGYTF
>-|TRBV28|-|TRBJ2-2
TGTGCCAGCACCGCCGAAGGGGGGACTAACACCGGGGAGCTGTTTTTT
CASTAEGGTNTGELFF
>-|TRBV6-6|-|TRBJ1-1
TGTGCCAGCAGGCCCCTTCAGGTGAACACTGAAGCTTTCTTT
CASRPLQVNTEAFF
>few|TRBV6-4|TRBD2|TRBJ2-1
TGTGCCAGCAGTGAGCGGGGGGACTCATACAATGAGCAGTTCTTC
CASSERGDSYNEQFF
>-|TRBV14|-|TRBJ2-5
TGTGCCAGCAGCCAACCGGACAGACGAACCCAAGAGACCCAGTACTTC
CASSQPDRRTQETQYF
>-|TRBV19|-|TRBJ2-7
TGTGCCAGTAGTAAGGCGGCGGGGGCAAGCGAGCAGTACTTC
CASSKAAGASEQYF
>-|TRBV18|TRBD2|TRBJ2-1
TGTGCCAGCTCACCCAGTAGCGGGGGGGGAGCCAACAATGAGCAGTTCTTC
CASSPSSGGGANNEQFF
>-|TRBV7-9|TRBD2|TRBJ2-3
TGTGCCAGCAGCTTACGGCCTAGCGGGGGTGATACGCAGTATTTT
CASSLRPSGGDTQYF
>-|TRBV4-3|TRBD2|TRBJ2-7
TGCGCCAGCAGCCAAGATATACTAGCGGGGGGGTACGAGCAGTACTTC
CASSQDILAGGYEQYF
>-|TRBV5-1|TRBD2|TRBJ2-3
TGCGCCAGCAGGCAAGGGACTAGCGGGGGCCCCACAGATACGCAGTATTTT
CASRQGTSGGPTDTQYF
>-|TRBV21-1|-|TRBJ1-5
TGTGCCAGCAGCAAAAAACCAGGGGGTATTCATCAGCCCCAGCATTTT
CASSKKPGGIHQPQHF
>-|TRBV6-5|-|TRBJ1-1
TGTGCCAGCAGTTACGGATTCGGCGGGGACACTGAAGCTTTCTTT
CASSYGFGGDTEAFF
>-|TRBV5-1|-|TRBJ2-7
TGCGCCAGCAGCTTACCGGGTTACGAGCAGTACTTC
CASSLPGYEQYF
>-|TRBV7-8|-|TRBJ2-1
TGTGCCAGCAGCTCAAAGGCCCAAGGTGAGCAGTTCTTC
CASSSKAQGEQFF
>-|TRBV9|TRBD2|TRBJ2-5
TGTGCCAGCAGCGTAGACGTGGCTAGCGGGGCCCAAGAGACCCAGTACTTC
CASSVDVASGAQETQYF
>-|TRBV7-9|-|TRBJ1-2
TGTGCCAGCAGCTTAGGATTCGGGGTGCACCCGGGCTACACCTTC
CASSLGFGVHPGYTF
>once|TRBV10-3|-|TRBJ1-6
TGTGCCATCAGTGAGTCTCAGGTCTCCTATAATTCACCCCTCCACTTT
CAISESQVSYNSPLHF
>-|TRBV6-2/TRBV6-3|-|TRBJ2-1
TGTGCCAGCAGTCTAGGGGGACCAACGTACAATGAGCAGTTCTTC
CASSLGGPTYNEQFF
>once|TRBV5-4|-|TRBJ2-7
TGTGCCAGCAGCCTGGGCACGGACTTATACGAGCAGTACTTC
CASSLGTDLYEQYF
>-|TRBV18|-|TRBJ2-7
TGTGCCAGCTCACCGGGGGACGCCTACGAGCAGTACTTC
CASSPGDAYEQYF
>few|TRBV11-2|-|TRBJ2-7
TGTGCCAGCAGCATTTTCAGGGGTCCCTACGAGCAGTACTTC
CASSIFRGPYEQYF
>-|TRBV7-9|TRBD2|TRBJ2-3
TGTGCCAGCAGCCCCCCGGGAGGGGGGAGCACAGATACGCAGTATTTT
CASSPPGGGSTDTQYF
>-|TRBV4-3|TRBD2|TRBJ2-3
TGCGCCAGCAGCCAGGGGCGGGGGGGCGGGACAGATACGCAGTATTTT
CASSQGRGGGTDTQYF
>-|TRBV6-2/TRBV6-3|-|TRBJ1-6
TGTGCCAGCAGTTACATTTCGGCCGAGCGTTCACCCCTCCACTTT
CASSYISAERSPLHF
>-|TRBV28|TRBD1|TRBJ1-5
TGTGCCAGCAGGCCCAACAGGGGATACTTTAGCAATCAGCCCCAGCATTTT
CASRPNRGYFSNQPQHF
>-|TRBV10-1|TRBD1|TRBJ2-1
TGCGCCAGCAGTCCCCTTGGGACAGGGGGTTGTGAGCAGTTCTTC
CASSPLGTGGCEQFF
>once|TRBV2|-|TRBJ1-2
TGTGCCAGAACCAGAGGACAGTTATATGGCTACACCTTC
CARTRGQLYGYTF
>-|TRBV13|-|TRBJ2-1
TGTGCCAGCAGCCCCCGGCGGGAATACAATGAGCAGTTCTTC
CASSPRREYNEQFF
>-|TRBV6-5|-|TRBJ1-2
TGTGCCAGCAGTTACAACAGGGTCAGTAGCTACACCTTC
CASSYNRVSSYTF
>few|TRBV7-2|-|TRBJ1-3
TGTGCCAGCAAAGAGTTTTATGGAAACACCATATATTTT
CASKEFYGNTIYF
>-|TRBV25-1|-|TRBJ2-1
TGTGCCAGCAGTGAATCGACGTGGTACAGATACAATGAGCAGTTCTTC
CASSESTWYRYNEQFF
>-|TRBV4-3|-|TRBJ1-1
TGCGCCAGCAGCCAAGGGCTTGTCCGGAACACTGAAGCTTTCTTT
CASSQGLVRNTEAFF